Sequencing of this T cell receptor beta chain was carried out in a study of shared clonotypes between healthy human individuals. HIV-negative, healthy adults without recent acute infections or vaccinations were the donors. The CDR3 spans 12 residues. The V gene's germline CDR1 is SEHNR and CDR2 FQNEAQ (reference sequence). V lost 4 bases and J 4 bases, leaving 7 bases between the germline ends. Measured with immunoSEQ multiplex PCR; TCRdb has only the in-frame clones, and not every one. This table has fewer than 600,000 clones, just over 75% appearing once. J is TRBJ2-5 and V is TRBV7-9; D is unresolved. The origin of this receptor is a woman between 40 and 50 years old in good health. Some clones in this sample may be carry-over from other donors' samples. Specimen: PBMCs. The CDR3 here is CASSSPRETQYF. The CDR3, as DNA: TGTGCCAGCAGCTCACCCCGAGAGACCCAGTACTTC.